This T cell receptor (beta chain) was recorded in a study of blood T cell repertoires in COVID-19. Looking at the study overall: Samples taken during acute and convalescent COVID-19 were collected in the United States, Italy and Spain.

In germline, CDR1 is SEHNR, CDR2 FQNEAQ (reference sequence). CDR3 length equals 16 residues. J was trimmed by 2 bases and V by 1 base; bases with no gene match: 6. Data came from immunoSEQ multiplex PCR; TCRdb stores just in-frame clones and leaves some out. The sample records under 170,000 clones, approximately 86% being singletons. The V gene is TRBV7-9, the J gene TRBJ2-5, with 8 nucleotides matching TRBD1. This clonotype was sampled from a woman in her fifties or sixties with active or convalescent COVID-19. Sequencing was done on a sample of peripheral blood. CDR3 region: CASSLGQGTTQETQYF. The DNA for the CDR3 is TGTGCCAGCAGCTTAGGACAGGGGACCACTCAAGAGACCCAGTACTTC.